This TCR beta chain was recorded in a study of blood T cells in healthy people across ages (dated by TCRdb to between 2014 and 2016). Broadly, across the study: In model experiments, roughly one uniquely barcoded TCR beta cDNA molecule per two T cells was captured by template switching. To track age-related changes in TCR beta repertoire diversity, the study relied on deep sequencing normalized with unique cDNA molecular identifiers. The donors were split into four age groups: young (average 16 years), middle-aged (roughly 40), aged (approximately 60) and long-lived (under 85). To avoid experimental bias, donors of different ages were distributed randomly across sequencing lanes. Using the same blood draw, the study looked at two additional independent replicas of 1 million unique cDNA reads for two donors, one aged 18 to 30 and the other aged 80 or older. The paper's findings and limits, for the study overall: Total diversity estimates from one million sequenced T cells were considered lower bounds and underestimates. Observed TCR beta diversity correlated strongly with the percentage of naive T cells measured by flow cytometry. Since profiling was done on bulk unsorted PBMCs, naive and antigen-experienced compartments could not be conclusively compared. Donor CMV infection status was unknown, potentially confounding age-related changes in expanded clonotypes. Observed TCR beta diversity per million T cells fell roughly linearly with age, and a significant reduction was already apparent by age approximately 41. Compared with the aged group, the long-lived group had more naive CD4+ T cells, fewer expanded clones and increased TCR diversity, suggesting age selection.

In its sample, this clonotype was seen a few times. Its antigen remains unidentified. Base qualities are not at hand, and no much larger clone is one base apart. The library came from 5' RACE. The sample was run on an Illumina HiSeq 2500. A second roughly 6 to 11 cycle PCR used a sample-barcoded 5' primer and a J-beta primer mix. A unique molecular identifier was introduced onto each TCR beta cDNA molecule by a template-switch 5' adaptor carrying 12 random nucleotides. At least 2.5 million CDR3-containing paired-end reads were obtained from each sample. First-strand cDNA synthesis was performed from all RNA using the Mint cDNA synthesis kit, with priming by a TRBC-specific oligonucleotide. Following uracil-DNA glycosylase treatment, all cDNA underwent a first 18-cycle PCR with the universal primers M1SS and BC2_uni_R. Per the source publication's procedure: Each sample was normalized by randomly selecting 1 million high-quality reads, each carrying a distinct molecular identifier. Instead of being binned into consensus sequences, reads with shared molecular identifiers were discarded. MiTCR, set to a Q25 quality threshold and the strictest error-elimination algorithm, was used for CDR3 identification, clonotype clustering and error correction. Lower-bound total TCR beta diversity was estimated with a nonparametric unseen species model using Euler transformation. Clones were called with MiXCR by TCRdb after fastp trimmed the public reads at Q25, and only in-frame beta chains were retained. Each CDR3 protein appears once, grouped with its most common genes and DNA. The V and J calls here are based on TCRdb, not the publication. The sample table contains approximately 1,000,000 distinct CDR3 sequences; only one count was recorded for less than 45% of them. About 12% of the sample rests with the top ten.

The approximately 40 donors, aged about 6 to 90 years, were systemically healthy Caucasian individuals from Russia. About 10 milliliters of peripheral blood were collected from each donor into EDTA-treated Vacutainer tubes. Ficoll-Paque density-gradient centrifugation was used to isolate PBMCs, with at least 6 million per sample. Total RNA was extracted from PBMCs with Trizol reagent, with at least 6 micrograms obtained per sample. The percentages of naive CD45RAhigh/CD27high T cells were determined by flow cytometry on a PBMC aliquot from every donor. The CDR3 spans 13 residues, from the cysteine through the phenylalanine. The retained sequence is limited to the CDR3, 39 bases, with the frame set at the first base. V sheds 2 bases and J sheds 9 bases, leaving 16 bases between their ends. Looking up the germline V gene (reference sequence) yields CDR1 DFQATT and CDR2 SNEGSKA.

The sequence links TRBV20-1 to TRBJ1-2; the D gene is perhaps TRBD1, from 6 matching bases. This receptor was identified in a man between 18 and 35 years old in good health. What was sequenced was blood. The nucleotides are TGCAGTGCTAGAAGCGGATCTCGGGGGCGCTACACCTTC. This sequence encodes CSARSGSRGRYTF.